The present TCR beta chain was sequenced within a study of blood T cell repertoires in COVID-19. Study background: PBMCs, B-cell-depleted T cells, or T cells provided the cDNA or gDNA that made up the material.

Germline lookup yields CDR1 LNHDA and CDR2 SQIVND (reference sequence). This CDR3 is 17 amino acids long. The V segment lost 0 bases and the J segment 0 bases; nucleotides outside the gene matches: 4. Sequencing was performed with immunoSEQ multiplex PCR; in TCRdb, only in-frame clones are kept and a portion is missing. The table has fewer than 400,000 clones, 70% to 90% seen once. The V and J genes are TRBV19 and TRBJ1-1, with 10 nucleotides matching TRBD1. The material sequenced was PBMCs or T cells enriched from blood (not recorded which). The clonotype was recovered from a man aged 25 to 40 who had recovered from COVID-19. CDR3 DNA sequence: TGTGCCAGTAGTATAGAGGGGGACAGGGGTATGAACACTGAAGCTTTCTTT. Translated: CASSIEGDRGMNTEAFF.